This TCR beta chain derives from a study of T-cell memory formation after mild COVID-19. Whole-study results and caveats: CD4+ contracting clones lay mainly in CM and EM, CD8+ ones in EMRA. Nothing confirmed that second-wave clones peaking on day 37 were specific for SARS-CoV-2.

V was trimmed by 4 bases and J by 7 bases, leaving 17 bases between them. The CDR3 spans 14 residues. TCRdb analysed the 5' RACE reads with MiXCR anew, one entry per CDR3 protein. The data hold hundreds of thousands of distinct CDR3 sequences, with approximately 23% observed a single time. There are a few counts of this clonotype. Its antigen is not known. The source material was PBMCs or a T cell subset sorted from them (not recorded which). The chain uses TRBV12-3 or TRBV12-4 and TRBJ2-7; weak D call: TRBD2 (6 bases). The receptor was derived from an adult woman who had mild COVID-19 (a few samples of this study predate the infection). Cell type and time point are not known. CDR3 nucleotides: TGTGCCAGCAGTTCTAACTGGGGCCGGGGGGAGCAGTACTTC. It is translated as CASSSNWGRGEQYF.